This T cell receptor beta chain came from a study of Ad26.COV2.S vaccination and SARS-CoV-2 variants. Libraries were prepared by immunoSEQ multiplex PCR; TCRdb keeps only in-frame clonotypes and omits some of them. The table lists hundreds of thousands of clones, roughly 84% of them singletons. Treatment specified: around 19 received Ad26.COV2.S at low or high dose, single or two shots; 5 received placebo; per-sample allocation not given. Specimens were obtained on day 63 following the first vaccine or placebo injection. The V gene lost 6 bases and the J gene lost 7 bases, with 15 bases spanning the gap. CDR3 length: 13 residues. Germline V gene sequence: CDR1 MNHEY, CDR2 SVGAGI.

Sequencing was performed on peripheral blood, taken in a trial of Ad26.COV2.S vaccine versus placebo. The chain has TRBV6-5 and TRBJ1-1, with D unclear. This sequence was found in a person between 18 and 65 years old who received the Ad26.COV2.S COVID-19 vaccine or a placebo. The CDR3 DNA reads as TGTGCCAGCAGCACTCCGGTGGGTGGTGAAGCTTTCTTT. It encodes CASSTPVGGEAFF.